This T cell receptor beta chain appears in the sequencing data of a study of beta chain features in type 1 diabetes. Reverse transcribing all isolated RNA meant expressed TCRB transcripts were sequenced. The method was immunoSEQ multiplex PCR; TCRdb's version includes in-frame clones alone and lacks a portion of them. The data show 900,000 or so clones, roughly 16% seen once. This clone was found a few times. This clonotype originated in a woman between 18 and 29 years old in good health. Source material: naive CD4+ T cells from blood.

DNA for the CDR3: TGTGCCAGCAGCTCACGGGGGGGCTCCTACAATGAGCAGTTCTTC. As protein: CASSSRGGSYNEQFF. The chain carries TRBV7-2 and TRBJ2-1; 8 nucleotides align to TRBD2. The CDR3 extends over 15 amino acids. The trim removed 4 bases at V and 0 bases at J, leaving 2 bases unmatched. Per germline, CDR1 SGHTA and CDR2 FQGNSA.